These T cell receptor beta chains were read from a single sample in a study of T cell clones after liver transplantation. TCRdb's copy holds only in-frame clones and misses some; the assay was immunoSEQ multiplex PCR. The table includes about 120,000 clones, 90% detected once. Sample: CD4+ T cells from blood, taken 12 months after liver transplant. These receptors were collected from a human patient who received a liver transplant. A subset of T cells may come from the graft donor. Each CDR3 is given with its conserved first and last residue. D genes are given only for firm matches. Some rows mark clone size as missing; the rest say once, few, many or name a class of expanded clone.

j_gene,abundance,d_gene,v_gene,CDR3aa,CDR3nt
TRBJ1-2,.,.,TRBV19,CASSIRGDYGYTF,TGTGCCAGTAGTATTCGAGGTGACTATGGCTACACCTTC
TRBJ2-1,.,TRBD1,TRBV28,CASRAGGSYNEQFF,TGTGCCAGCCGGGCAGGGGGCTCCTACAATGAGCAGTTCTTC
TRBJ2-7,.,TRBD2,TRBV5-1,CASTIASGYEQYF,TGCGCCAGCACTATTGCTAGCGGGTACGAGCAGTACTTC
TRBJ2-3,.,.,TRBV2,CASSDFSDTQYF,TGTGCCAGCAGTGATTTTTCAGATACGCAGTATTTT
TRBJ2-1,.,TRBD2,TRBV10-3,CAIKPDPGLAGGLGYNEQFF,TGTGCCATCAAACCTGACCCTGGACTAGCGGGAGGGCTGGGCTACAATGAGCAGTTCTTC
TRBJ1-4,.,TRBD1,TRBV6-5,CASSSGTGAQGEKLFF,TGTGCCAGCAGTTCCGGGACAGGGGCCCAAGGGGAAAAACTGTTTTTT
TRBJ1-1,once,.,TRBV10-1,CASSATRAATEAFF,TGCGCCAGCAGTGCTACCAGGGCTGCCACTGAAGCTTTCTTT
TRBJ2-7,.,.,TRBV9,CASSVRRADPTYEQYF,TGTGCCAGCAGCGTAAGGAGAGCGGACCCAACCTACGAGCAGTACTTC
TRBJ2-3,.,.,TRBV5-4,CASSSELATDTQYF,TGTGCCAGCAGCTCTGAATTGGCCACAGATACGCAGTATTTT
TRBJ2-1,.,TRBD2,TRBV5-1,CASSAAGLAPNEQFF,TGCGCCAGCAGCGCCGCCGGACTAGCGCCAAATGAGCAGTTCTTC
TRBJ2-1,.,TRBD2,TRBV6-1,CASSDSSGRFTYNEQFF,TGTGCCAGCAGTGATTCTAGCGGGAGGTTCACCTACAATGAGCAGTTCTTC
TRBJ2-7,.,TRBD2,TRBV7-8,CASSPRGGSGHYEQYF,TGTGCCAGCAGCCCCCGAGGCGGGAGTGGTCACTACGAGCAGTACTTC
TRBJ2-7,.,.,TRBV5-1,CASSSLNGHEQYF,TGCGCCAGCAGCTCGCTAAACGGGCACGAGCAGTACTTC
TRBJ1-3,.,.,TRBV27,CASSLGGLAGNTIYF,TGTGCCAGCAGTTTGGGGGGACTGGCGGGAAACACCATATATTTT
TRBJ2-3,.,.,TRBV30,CAWSVQRGGTDMQYF,TGTGCCTGGAGTGTACAGCGCGGGGGCACAGATATGCAGTATTTT
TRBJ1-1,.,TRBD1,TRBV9,CASSQGASTEAFF,TGTGCCAGCAGTCAGGGGGCGAGTACTGAAGCTTTCTTT
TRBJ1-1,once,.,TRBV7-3,CASSPEGGRTEAFF,TGTGCCAGCAGCCCGGAGGGGGGTCGCACTGAAGCTTTCTTT
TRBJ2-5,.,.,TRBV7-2,CASSLGLGGETQYF,TGTGCCAGCAGCTTAGGGCTAGGGGGAGAGACCCAGTACTTC
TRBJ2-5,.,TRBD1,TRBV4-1,CASSQDLQGKYQETQYF,TGCGCCAGCAGCCAAGATCTACAGGGGAAGTACCAAGAGACCCAGTACTTC
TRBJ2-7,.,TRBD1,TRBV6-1,CASTQQGPSSYEQYF,TGTGCCAGCACGCAACAGGGGCCAAGCTCCTACGAGCAGTACTTC
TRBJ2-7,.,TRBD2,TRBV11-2,CASSPLRSGQAYEQYF,TGTGCCAGCAGTCCCCTACGTAGCGGGCAAGCCTACGAGCAGTACTTC
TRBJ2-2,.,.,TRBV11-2,CASSSTGGSGEGSGELFF,TGTGCCAGCAGCTCAACAGGGGGAAGCGGGGAAGGCTCCGGGGAGCTGTTTTTT
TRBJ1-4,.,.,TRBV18,CASSPRGGEKLFF,TGTGCCAGCTCACCCCGGGGGGGTGAAAAACTGTTTTTT
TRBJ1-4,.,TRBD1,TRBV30,CAWKNWDRVTEKLFF,TGTGCCTGGAAAAATTGGGACAGGGTTACTGAAAAACTGTTTTTT
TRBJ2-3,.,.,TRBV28,CASSFTDTQYF,TGTGCCAGCAGTTTCACAGATACGCAGTATTTT
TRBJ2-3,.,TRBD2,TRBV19,CASSMPRGLAGTDTQYF,TGTGCCAGTAGTATGCCCCGCGGACTAGCGGGCACAGATACGCAGTATTTT
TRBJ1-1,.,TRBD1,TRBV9,CASSVGPMGQGGTEAFF,TGTGCCAGCAGCGTAGGCCCCATGGGACAGGGCGGCACTGAAGCTTTCTTT
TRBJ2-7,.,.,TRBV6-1,CASSEAGTPDYEQYF,TGTGCCAGCAGTGAAGCCGGGACTCCGGACTACGAGCAGTACTTC
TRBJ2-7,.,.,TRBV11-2,CASSLVSRGTFKQYF,TGTGCCAGCAGCCTAGTCTCTCGAGGGACCTTCAAGCAGTACTTC
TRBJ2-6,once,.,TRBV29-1,CSARGAGANVLTF,TGCAGCGCACGGGGGGCGGGGGCCAACGTCCTGACTTTC
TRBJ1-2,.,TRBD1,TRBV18,CASSPEGQGSGYTF,TGTGCCAGCTCACCAGAGGGACAGGGCTCTGGCTACACCTTC
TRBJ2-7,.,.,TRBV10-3,CAISSQRGLIEQYF,TGTGCCATAAGTTCCCAGAGGGGGTTAATCGAGCAGTACTTC
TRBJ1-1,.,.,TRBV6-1,CASSEEGMVGTEAFF,TGTGCCAGCAGTGAAGAAGGGATGGTAGGCACTGAAGCTTTCTTT
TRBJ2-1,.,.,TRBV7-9,CASSPQAGEQFF,TGTGCCAGCAGCCCGCAGGCGGGGGAGCAGTTCTTC
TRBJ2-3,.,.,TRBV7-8,CASSSMFGSSNTQYF,TGTGCCAGCAGCTCTATGTTCGGGTCGTCGAATACGCAGTATTTT
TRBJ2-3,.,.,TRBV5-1,CASSLALDTDTQYF,TGCGCCAGCAGCTTGGCACTTGACACAGATACGCAGTATTTT
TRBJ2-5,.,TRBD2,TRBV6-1,CASSGLTSGGQETQYF,TGTGCCAGCAGTGGGTTGACTAGCGGAGGACAAGAGACCCAGTACTTC
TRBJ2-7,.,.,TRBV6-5,CASSYAHEQYF,TGTGCCAGCAGTTACGCCCACGAGCAGTACTTC
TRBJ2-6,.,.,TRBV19,CASSLQGFTSGANVLTF,TGTGCCAGTAGTCTCCAGGGTTTTACCTCTGGGGCCAACGTCCTGACTTTC
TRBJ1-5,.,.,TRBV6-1,CASSEIGWDEPQHF,TGTGCCAGCAGTGAAATCGGCTGGGATGAGCCCCAGCATTTT
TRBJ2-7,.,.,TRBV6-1,CASSGTISSYEQYF,TGTGCCAGCAGTGGGACTATTAGCTCCTACGAGCAGTACTTC